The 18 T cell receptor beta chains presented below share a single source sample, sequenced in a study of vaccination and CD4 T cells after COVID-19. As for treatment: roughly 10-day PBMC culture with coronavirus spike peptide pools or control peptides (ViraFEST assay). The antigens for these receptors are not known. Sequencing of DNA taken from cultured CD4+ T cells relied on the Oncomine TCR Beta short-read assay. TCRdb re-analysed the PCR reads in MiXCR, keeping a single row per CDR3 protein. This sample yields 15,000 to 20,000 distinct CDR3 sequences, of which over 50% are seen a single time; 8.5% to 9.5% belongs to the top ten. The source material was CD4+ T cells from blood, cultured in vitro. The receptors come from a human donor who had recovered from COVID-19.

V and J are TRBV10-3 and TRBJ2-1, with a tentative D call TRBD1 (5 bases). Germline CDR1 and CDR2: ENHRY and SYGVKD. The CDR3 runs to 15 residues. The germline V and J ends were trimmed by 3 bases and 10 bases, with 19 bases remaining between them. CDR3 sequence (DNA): TGTGCCATCAGTGATGAGGTGAGGTCAGGGAAGGAGCAGTTCTTC. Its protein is CAISDEVRSGKEQFF.

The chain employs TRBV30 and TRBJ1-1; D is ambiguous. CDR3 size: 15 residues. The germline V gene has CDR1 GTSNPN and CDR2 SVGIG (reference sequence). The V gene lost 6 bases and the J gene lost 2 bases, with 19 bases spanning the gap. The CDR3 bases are TGTGCCTGCCATCCCCCTACAGTGAGCAACACTGAAGCTTTCTTT. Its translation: CACHPPTVSNTEAFF.

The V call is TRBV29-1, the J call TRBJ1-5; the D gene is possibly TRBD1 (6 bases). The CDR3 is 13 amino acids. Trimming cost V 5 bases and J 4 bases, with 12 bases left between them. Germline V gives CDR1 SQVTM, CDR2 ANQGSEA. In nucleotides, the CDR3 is TGCAGCGTTCGAACAGGGAGAAATCAGCCCCAGCATTTT. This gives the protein CSVRTGRNQPQHF.

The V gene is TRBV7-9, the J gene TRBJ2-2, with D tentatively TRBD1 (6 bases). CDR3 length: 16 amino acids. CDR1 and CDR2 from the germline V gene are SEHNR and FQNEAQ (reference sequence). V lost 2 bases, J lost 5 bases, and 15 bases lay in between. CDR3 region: CASSLRDTDLTGELFF. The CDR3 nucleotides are TGTGCCAGCAGCTTAAGGGACACCGATTTGACCGGGGAGCTGTTTTTT.

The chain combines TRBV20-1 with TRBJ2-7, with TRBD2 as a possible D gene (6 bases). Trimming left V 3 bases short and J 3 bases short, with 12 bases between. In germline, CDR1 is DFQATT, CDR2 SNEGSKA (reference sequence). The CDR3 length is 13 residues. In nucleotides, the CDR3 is TGCAGTGCTAGCCCTAGCGTATTCTACGAGCAGTACTTC. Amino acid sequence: CSASPSVFYEQYF.

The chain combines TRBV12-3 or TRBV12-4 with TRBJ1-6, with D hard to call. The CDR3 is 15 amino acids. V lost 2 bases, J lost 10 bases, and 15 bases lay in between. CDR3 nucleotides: TGTGCCAGCAGTTTAAGAGGGCAGATGGTATCACCCCTCCACTTT. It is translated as CASSLRGQMVSPLHF.

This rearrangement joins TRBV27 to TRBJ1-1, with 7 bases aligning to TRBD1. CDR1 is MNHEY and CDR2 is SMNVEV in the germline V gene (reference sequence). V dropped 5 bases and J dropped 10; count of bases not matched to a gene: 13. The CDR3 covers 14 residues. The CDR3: CASSPLDREGRAFF. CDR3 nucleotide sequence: TGTGCCAGCAGTCCACTAGACAGGGAAGGGAGAGCTTTCTTT.

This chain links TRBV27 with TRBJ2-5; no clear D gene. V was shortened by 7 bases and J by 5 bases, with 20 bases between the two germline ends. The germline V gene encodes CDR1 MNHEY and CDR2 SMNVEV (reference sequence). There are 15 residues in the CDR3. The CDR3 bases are TGTGCCAGCACCCCTCATACCGAAAGGATGGAGACCCAGTACTTC. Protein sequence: CASTPHTERMETQYF.

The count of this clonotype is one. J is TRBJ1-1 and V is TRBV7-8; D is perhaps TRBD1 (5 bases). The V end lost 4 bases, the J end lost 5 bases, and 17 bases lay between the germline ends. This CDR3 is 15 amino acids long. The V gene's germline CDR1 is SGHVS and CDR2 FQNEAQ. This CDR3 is CASSSFQGVLTEAFF. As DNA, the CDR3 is TGTGCCAGCAGCTCCTTCCAGGGAGTTCTGACTGAAGCTTTCTTT.

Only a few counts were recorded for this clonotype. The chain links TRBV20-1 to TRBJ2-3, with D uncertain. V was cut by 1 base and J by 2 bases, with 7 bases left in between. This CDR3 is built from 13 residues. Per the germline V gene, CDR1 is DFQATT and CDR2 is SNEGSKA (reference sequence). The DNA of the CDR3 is TGCAGTGCTAGAGGACGCCTCACAGATACGCAGTATTTT. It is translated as CSARGRLTDTQYF.

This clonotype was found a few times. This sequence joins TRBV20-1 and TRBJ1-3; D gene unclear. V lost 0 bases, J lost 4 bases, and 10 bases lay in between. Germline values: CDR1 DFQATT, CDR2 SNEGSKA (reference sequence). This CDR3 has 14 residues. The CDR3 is CSARDLVDGNTIYF. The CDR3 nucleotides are TGCAGTGCTAGAGATCTAGTGGACGGAAACACCATATATTTT.

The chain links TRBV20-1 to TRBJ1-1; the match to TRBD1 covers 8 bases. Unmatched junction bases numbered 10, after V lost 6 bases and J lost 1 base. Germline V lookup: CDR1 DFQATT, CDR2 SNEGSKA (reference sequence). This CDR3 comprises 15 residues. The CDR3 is CSAQRQGTGNTEAFF. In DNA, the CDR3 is TGCAGTGCCCAGAGACAGGGGACGGGGAACACTGAAGCTTTCTTT.

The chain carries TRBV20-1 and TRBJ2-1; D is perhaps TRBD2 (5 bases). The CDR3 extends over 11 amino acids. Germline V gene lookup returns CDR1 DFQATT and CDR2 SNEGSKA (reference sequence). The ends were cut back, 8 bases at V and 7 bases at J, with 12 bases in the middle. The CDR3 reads CSNLRRNEQFF. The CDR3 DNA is TGCAGTAATCTCAGGAGGAATGAGCAGTTCTTC.

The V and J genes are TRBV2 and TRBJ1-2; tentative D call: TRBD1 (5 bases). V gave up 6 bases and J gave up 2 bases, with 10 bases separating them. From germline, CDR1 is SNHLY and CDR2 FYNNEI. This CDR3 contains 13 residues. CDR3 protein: CASRQTENYGYTF. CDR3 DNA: TGTGCCAGCAGACAGACAGAGAACTATGGCTACACCTTC.

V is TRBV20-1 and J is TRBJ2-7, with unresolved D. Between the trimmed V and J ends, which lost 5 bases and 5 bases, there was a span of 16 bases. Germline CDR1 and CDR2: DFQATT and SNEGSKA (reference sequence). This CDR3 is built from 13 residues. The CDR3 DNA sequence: TGCAGTGCTCCCCTCCGAAGGGTGGACGAGCAGTACTTC. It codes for CSAPLRRVDEQYF.

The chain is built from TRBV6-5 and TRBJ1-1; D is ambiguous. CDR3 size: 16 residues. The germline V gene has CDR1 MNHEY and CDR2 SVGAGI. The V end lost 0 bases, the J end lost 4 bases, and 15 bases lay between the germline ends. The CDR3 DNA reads TGTGCCAGCAGTTACTCGATGGGTGGCGGTGGCACTGAAGCTTTCTTT. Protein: CASSYSMGGGGTEAFF.

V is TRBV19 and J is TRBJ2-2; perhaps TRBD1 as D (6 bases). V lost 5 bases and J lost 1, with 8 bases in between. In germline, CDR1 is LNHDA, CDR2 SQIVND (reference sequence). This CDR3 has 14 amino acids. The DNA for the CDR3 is TGTGCCAGTAGTTTACAGGGGAACACCGGGGAGCTGTTTTTT. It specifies CASSLQGNTGELFF.

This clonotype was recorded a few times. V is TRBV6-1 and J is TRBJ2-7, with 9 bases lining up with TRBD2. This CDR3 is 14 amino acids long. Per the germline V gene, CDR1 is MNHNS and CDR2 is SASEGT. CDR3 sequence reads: CACGGAADPREQYF. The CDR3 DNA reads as TGTGCGTGCGGGGGGGCAGCAGATCCTCGGGAGCAGTACTTC.